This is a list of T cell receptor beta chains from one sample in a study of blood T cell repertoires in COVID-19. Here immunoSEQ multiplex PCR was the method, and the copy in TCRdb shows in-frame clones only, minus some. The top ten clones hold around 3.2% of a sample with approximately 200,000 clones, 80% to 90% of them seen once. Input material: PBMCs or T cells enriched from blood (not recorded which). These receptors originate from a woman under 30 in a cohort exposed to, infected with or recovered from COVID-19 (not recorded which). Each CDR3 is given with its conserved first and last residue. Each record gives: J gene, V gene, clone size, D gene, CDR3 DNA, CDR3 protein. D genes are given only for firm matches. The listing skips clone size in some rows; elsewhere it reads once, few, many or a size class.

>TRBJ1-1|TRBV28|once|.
TGTGCCAGCAGGCTAGACAGGAGGACTGAAGCTTTCTTT
CASRLDRRTEAFF
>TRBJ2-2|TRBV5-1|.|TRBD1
TGCGCCAGCAGTGGACAGGGAGCCCCCGGGGAGCTGTTTTTT
CASSGQGAPGELFF
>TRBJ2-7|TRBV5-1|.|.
TGCGCCAGCAGCACAGAAGGCTACGAGCAGTACTTC
CASSTEGYEQYF
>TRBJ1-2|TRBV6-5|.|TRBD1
TGTGCCAGCAGCGACGACAGGGGGCCTGGCTACACCTTC
CASSDDRGPGYTF
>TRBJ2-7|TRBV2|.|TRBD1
TGTGCCAGCAGTGAGCCTACAGGGGCCTCCTACGAGCAGTACTTC
CASSEPTGASYEQYF
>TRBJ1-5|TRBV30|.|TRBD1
TGTGCCTGGAACCCACAGGGGGTCCAGCCCCAGCATTTT
CAWNPQGVQPQHF
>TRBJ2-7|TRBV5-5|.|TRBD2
TGTGCCAGCAGCTTTGCGGGAGGGTACTACTACGAGCAGTACTTC
CASSFAGGYYYEQYF
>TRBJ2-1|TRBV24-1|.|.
TGTGCCACCAGTGATGGGCTAGCGACGAGGGACAATGAGCAGTTCTTC
CATSDGLATRDNEQFF
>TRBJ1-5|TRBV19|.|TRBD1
TGTGCCAGTAATGGGGGGACAGGGAGCAATCAGCCCCAGCATTTT
CASNGGTGSNQPQHF
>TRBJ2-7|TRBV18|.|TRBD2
TGTGCCAGCTCACCAATAACACTAGCGGGTTTAGAGCAGTACTTC
CASSPITLAGLEQYF
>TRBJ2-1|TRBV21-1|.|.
TGTGCCAGCAGCAAAGAGCCTTCAGGTTACAATGAGCAGTTCTTC
CASSKEPSGYNEQFF
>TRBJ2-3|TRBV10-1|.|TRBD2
TGCGCCAGCAGTGCAAGACTAGCGGGGCCAAGCACAGATACGCAGTATTTT
CASSARLAGPSTDTQYF
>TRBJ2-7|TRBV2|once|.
TGTGCCAGCAGAAACAGCTACGAGCAGTACTTC
CASRNSYEQYF
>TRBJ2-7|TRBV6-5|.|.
TGTGCCAGCAGTTCCGGACTCCTCCCCTACGAGCAGTACTTC
CASSSGLLPYEQYF
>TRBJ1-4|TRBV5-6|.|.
TGTGCCAGCAGCCCGGGGTGGCCTAATGAAAAACTGTTTTTT
CASSPGWPNEKLFF
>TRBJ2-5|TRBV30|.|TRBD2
TGTGCCCTCGAAGGGCGGGAGGGTCAAGAGACCCAGTACTTC
CALEGREGQETQYF
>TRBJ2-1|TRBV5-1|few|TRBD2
TGCGCCAGCAGCCCCGGGGGGGGCGAGAATGAGCAGTTCTTC
CASSPGGGENEQFF